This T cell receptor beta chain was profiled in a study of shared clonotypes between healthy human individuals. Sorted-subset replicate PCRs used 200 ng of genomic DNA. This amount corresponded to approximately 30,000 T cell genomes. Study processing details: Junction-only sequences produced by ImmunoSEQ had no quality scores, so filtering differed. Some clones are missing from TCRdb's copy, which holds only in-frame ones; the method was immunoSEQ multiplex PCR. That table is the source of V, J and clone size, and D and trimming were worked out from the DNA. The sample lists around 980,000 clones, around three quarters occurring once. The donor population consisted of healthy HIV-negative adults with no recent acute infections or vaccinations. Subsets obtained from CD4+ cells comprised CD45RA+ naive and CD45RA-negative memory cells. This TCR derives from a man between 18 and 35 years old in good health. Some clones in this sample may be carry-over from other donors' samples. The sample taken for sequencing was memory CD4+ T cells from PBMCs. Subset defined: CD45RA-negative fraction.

The CDR3 sequence is CASSSPDREGGYTF. The CDR3 nucleotides read TGTGCCAGCAGCTCTCCGGACAGGGAGGGTGGCTACACCTTC. V gene TRBV7-2 combines with J gene TRBJ1-2; 8 nucleotides line up with TRBD1. V trimming: 4 bases; J trimming: 7 bases; junction bases outside the gene matches: 8. The CDR3 has 14 amino acids. Germline values: CDR1 SGHTA, CDR2 FQGNSA. The full variable domain, completed using reference TRBV7-2 and TRBJ1-2, is GAGVSQSPSNKVTEKGKDVELRCDPISGHTALYWYRQSLGQGLEFLIYFQGNSAPDKSGLPSDRFSAERTGGSVSTLTIQRTQQEDSAVYLCASSSPDREGGYTFGSGTRLTVV.